The 30 T cell receptor beta chains presented below share a single source sample, sequenced in a study of preoperative IRX-2 immunotherapy in early breast cancer. Libraries were prepared by immunoSEQ multiplex PCR; TCRdb keeps only in-frame clonotypes and omits some of them. The repertoire includes 30,000 to 45,000 clones, roughly four fifths of them detected once, and approximately 1.5% sits in the top ten. Treatment described: preoperative locoregional IRX-2 cytokine immunotherapy. This material consisted of lymph node tissue, taken after IRX-2 immunotherapy. All receptors derive from a human donor with breast cancer.

J is TRBJ2-2 and V is TRBV6-8; the D call may be TRBD1 or TRBD2 (6 bases each). Between the trimmed V and J ends, which lost 1 base and 5 bases, there was a span of 17 bases. The CDR3 is made up of 17 amino acids. Germline V gives CDR1 MNHGY, CDR2 SAAAGT. CDR3 in DNA: TGTGCCAGCAGTTACTGGGGGCCGGGGGTGATAACCGGGGAGCTGTTTTTT. Amino acids: CASSYWGPGVITGELFF.

This chain joins TRBV11-3 and TRBJ2-5; 9 bases agree with TRBD2. J was trimmed by 1 base and V by 4 bases; bases with no gene match: 7. Germline CDR1 is SGHNT and CDR2 is YENEEA. This CDR3 has 16 residues. The CDR3 sequence: CASSSNLAGAQETQYF. CDR3 DNA: TGTGCCAGCAGCTCCAACTTAGCGGGGGCCCAAGAGACCCAGTACTTC.

V gene TRBV11-3 combines with J gene TRBJ1-4, with D unclear. This CDR3 has 16 residues. Germline lookup yields CDR1 SGHNT and CDR2 YENEEA. V was cut by 5 bases and J by 0 bases, with 13 bases left in between. This chain's CDR3 is CASSRGSTSTNEKLFF. The CDR3 DNA reads TGTGCCAGCAGCCGAGGATCGACATCAACTAATGAAAAACTGTTTTTT.

This clone was observed once. CDR3 nucleotides: TGTGCCAGCAGCTTAAGGAGTAGCGGGAACACCGGGGAGCTGTTTTTT. Translated: CASSLRSSGNTGELFF. The chain employs TRBV11-3 and TRBJ2-2; TRBD2 might be the D (6 bases). The CDR3 covers 16 residues. The V and J ends lost 2 bases and 1 base respectively, with 11 bases between them. Germline lookup yields CDR1 SGHNT and CDR2 YENEEA. Using reference TRBV11-3 and TRBJ2-2 for the parts outside the CDR3, the full variable domain is EAGVVQSPRYKIIEKKQPVAFWCNPISGHNTLYWYLQNLGQGPELLIRYENEEAVDDSQLPKDRFSAERLKGVDSTLKIQPAELGDSAVYLCASSLRSSGNTGELFFGEGSRLTVL.

A few counts support this clone. This chain connects TRBV7-6 to TRBJ2-1; 13 bases match TRBD2. Trimming removed 5 bases from V and 6 bases from J; junction bases left unmatched: 7. The germline gives CDR1 SGHVS, CDR2 FNYEAQ. The CDR3 length is 16 residues. The CDR3 DNA follows: TGTGCCAGCAGCGACAGGACTAGCGGGGGCCCCAATGAGCAGTTCTTC. Translated, it gives CASSDRTSGGPNEQFF.

This chain joins TRBV11-3 and TRBJ1-5, with no clear D. This CDR3 has 15 amino acids. Trimming left V 4 bases short and J 3 bases short, with 13 bases between. Germline V CDR1 and CDR2: SGHNT, YENEEA. CDR3 bases: TGTGCCAGCAGCTCCGGAGTGGCGAACAATCAGCCCCAGCATTTT. Residues: CASSSGVANNQPQHF.

The V call is TRBV10-3, the J call TRBJ1-6; D is possibly TRBD1 (6 bases). Germline V lookup: CDR1 ENHRY, CDR2 SYGVKD. V lost 2 bases and J 5 bases, leaving 13 bases between the germline ends. CDR3 length: 16 amino acids. Here the CDR3 reads CAISENQGRHNSPLHF. Written as DNA, the CDR3 is TGTGCCATCAGTGAGAACCAGGGGAGACATAATTCACCCCTCCACTTT.

This chain connects TRBV9 to TRBJ2-3, with D unresolved. This CDR3 is built from 13 residues. Trimming stripped 5 bases from V and 7 bases from J, with 14 bases between. Germline V gene sequence: CDR1 SGDLS, CDR2 YYNGEE. DNA for the CDR3: TGTGCCAGCAGTGATGTGGGCCGAAATACGCAGTATTTT. Protein sequence: CASSDVGRNTQYF.

V and J are TRBV7-1 and TRBJ1-1; D remains ambiguous. TRBV7-1 is placed among ORFs of uncertain function. V lost 6 bases and J 10 bases, leaving 18 bases between the germline ends. The CDR3 extends over 13 amino acids. Here the CDR3 reads CASRIDTSRGAFF. DNA of the CDR3: TGTGCCAGCAGGATAGATACCTCCAGAGGAGCTTTCTTT.

The rearrangement uses TRBV6-8 and TRBJ1-5; TRBD1 matches 7 bases. Trimming removed 2 bases from V and 2 bases from J; junction bases left unmatched: 12. This CDR3 comprises 18 residues. Germline V gene lookup returns CDR1 MNHGY and CDR2 SAAAGT. CDR3 DNA: TGTGCCAGCAGTTACGGGACAGAACGAGTCAGGGGCAATCAGCCCCAGCATTTT. Its protein is CASSYGTERVRGNQPQHF.

V is TRBV23-1 and J is TRBJ1-2, with a tentative D call TRBD1 (6 bases). TRBV23-1 is assigned to the ORF class and has an uncertain function. The CDR3 has 18 amino acids. V was shortened by 6 bases and J by 2 bases, with 25 bases between the two germline ends. The CDR3 sequence: CASSQDLGGGLLNYGYTF. In DNA form, the CDR3 reads TGCGCCAGCAGCCAAGATCTAGGTGGGGGGCTATTGAACTATGGCTACACCTTC.

The chain joins TRBV7-1 to TRBJ1-4, with D possibly TRBD1 on 6 matching bases. TRBV7-1 is given ORF status, its function remaining uncertain. With 4 bases removed from V and 1 base from J, the gap between germline ends came to 7 bases. The CDR3 has 14 amino acids. The CDR3 protein is CASSLDRTNEKLFF. The DNA for the CDR3 is TGTGCCAGCAGCTTGGACAGAACTAATGAAAAACTGTTTTTT.

This rearrangement joins TRBV7-1 to TRBJ1-2; TRBD1 matches 9 bases. TRBV7-1 belongs to the ORF category, with a function that is uncertain. V trimming: 5 bases; J trimming: 2 bases; junction bases outside the gene matches: 0. The CDR3 is made up of 13 amino acids. The CDR3 nucleotides are TGTGCCAGCAGCGGGACAGGGAACTATGGCTACACCTTC. As protein: CASSGTGNYGYTF.

The gene calls are TRBV11-3 and TRBJ1-2, with TRBD1 matching 11 bases. The V gene's germline CDR1 is SGHNT and CDR2 YENEEA. The CDR3 is made up of 15 amino acids. Losses at the gene ends were 5 bases for V and 5 bases for J; bases not matched to a gene: 7. CDR3 nucleotide sequence: TGTGCCAGCAGCCCCGGACAGGGGGCGGAGTATGGCTACACCTTC. Translation gives CASSPGQGAEYGYTF.

The chain combines TRBV6-8 with TRBJ1-2; perhaps TRBD1 as D (5 bases). There are 14 residues in the CDR3. Germline V CDR1 and CDR2: MNHGY, SAAAGT. Trimming stripped 6 bases from V and 5 bases from J, with 16 bases between. CDR3 loop: CASSPRGVGYGYTF. In DNA, the CDR3 is TGTGCCAGCAGCCCCCGGGGGGTAGGGTATGGCTACACCTTC.

This clone was found a few times. J is TRBJ1-2 and V is TRBV11-3, with D perhaps matching TRBD1 (6 bases). From germline, CDR1 is SGHNT and CDR2 YENEEA. V gave up 5 bases and J gave up 3 bases, with 13 bases separating them. This CDR3 region has 14 residues. CDR3 in amino acids: CASSLTGYHYGYTF. CDR3 DNA sequence: TGTGCCAGCAGCCTAACAGGGTATCACTATGGCTACACCTTC.

This clone was picked up one time. This sequence joins TRBV5-1 and TRBJ2-7; 10 bases fit TRBD1. There are 15 residues in the CDR3. The V gene end was trimmed by 0 bases and the J gene end by 4 bases; junction bases not matched to a gene: 4. CDR1 is SGHRS, CDR2 YFSETQ, per germline. CDR3: CASSLGQGAFYEQYF. CDR3 coding DNA: TGCGCCAGCAGCTTGGGACAGGGGGCTTTTTACGAGCAGTACTTC.

The J gene is TRBJ1-4, the V gene TRBV14; D is ambiguous. The V and J ends lost 1 base and 3 bases respectively, with 9 bases between them. The CDR3 extends over 15 amino acids. CDR1 and CDR2 from the germline V gene are SGHDN and FVKESK. This CDR3 is CASSQARVANEKLFF. CDR3 in DNA: TGTGCCAGCAGCCAAGCGAGGGTGGCTAATGAAAAACTGTTTTTT.

J is TRBJ1-5 and V is TRBV30; the D is unclear. V was cut by 4 bases and J by 0 bases, with 13 bases left in between. The CDR3 contains 15 residues. Germline values: CDR1 GTSNPN, CDR2 SVGIG (reference sequence). The CDR3 nucleotides read TGTGCCTGGAATTTGGTAACAGTTAGCAATCAGCCCCAGCATTTT. Amino acids: CAWNLVTVSNQPQHF.

J is TRBJ1-1 and V is TRBV18; D remains unclear. Looked up from germline, CDR1 is KGHSH and CDR2 is LQKENI. The CDR3 contains 14 residues. The germline V and J ends were trimmed by 4 bases and 4 bases, with 13 bases remaining between them. CDR3 protein: CASSRLPGSTEAFF. Written as DNA, the CDR3 is TGTGCCAGCTCACGACTTCCGGGGAGCACTGAAGCTTTCTTT.

The CDR3 sequence is CASSHNGDPTGQPQHF. The CDR3 DNA follows: TGTGCCAGCTCACACAACGGGGACCCCACTGGTCAGCCCCAGCATTTT. The J gene is TRBJ1-5, the V gene TRBV18, with D perhaps TRBD1 (5 bases). Germline CDR1 KGHSH, CDR2 LQKENI. CDR3 length equals 16 residues. The V and J ends lost 4 bases and 6 bases respectively, with 19 bases between them.

The chain recombines TRBV2 with TRBJ2-1; D is ambiguous. Trimming cost V 5 bases and J 4 bases, with 12 bases left between them. This CDR3 comprises 14 residues. Germline V gene data show CDR1 as SNHLY and CDR2 as FYNNEI. The CDR3 spells CASSFEKDYNEQFF. The CDR3 coding sequence is TGTGCCAGCAGTTTCGAAAAGGATTACAATGAGCAGTTCTTC.

This chain connects TRBV9 to TRBJ2-3; 14 positions agree with TRBD2. Trimming removed 4 bases from V and 4 bases from J; junction bases left unmatched: 5. The germline gives CDR1 SGDLS, CDR2 YYNGEE. The length of the CDR3 is 16 residues. CDR3 region: CASSLRTSGGSDTQYF. The CDR3 DNA sequence: TGTGCCAGCAGCCTCCGGACTAGCGGGGGGTCAGATACGCAGTATTTT.

Here the CDR3 DNA reads TGTGCCAGCAGCTTAGTGCCCTCAGCGGGGAGCTCCTACAATGAGCAGTTCTTC. The encoded protein is CASSLVPSAGSSYNEQFF. The V call is TRBV7-5, the J call TRBJ2-1; the table gives TRBD2 as D, unverified against the DNA. TRBV7-5 is termed a pseudogene. The CDR3 is made up of 18 amino acids.

V is TRBV18 and J is TRBJ1-1; tentative D call: TRBD1 (6 bases). The CDR3 runs to 15 residues. Trimming cost V 2 bases and J 3 bases, with 13 bases left between them. Germline lookup yields CDR1 KGHSH and CDR2 LQKENI. Written as DNA, the CDR3 is TGTGCCAGCTCACCAAAGCAACAGGGATACACTGAAGCTTTCTTT. It yields the protein CASSPKQQGYTEAFF.

This rearrangement joins TRBV28 to TRBJ2-2; 9 bases fit TRBD1. The CDR3 totals 15 residues. With V trimmed by 6 bases and J by 0 bases, 2 bases remained unmatched. Germline assignment: CDR1 MDHEN and CDR2 SYDVKM. In DNA, the CDR3 is TGTGCCAGCAGCCGACAGGGGGCGAACACCGGGGAGCTGTTTTTT. This codes for CASSRQGANTGELFF.

This rearrangement joins TRBV19 to TRBJ1-1; possible D gene TRBD1, 6 bases. Per the germline V gene, CDR1 is LNHDA and CDR2 is SQIVND (reference sequence). With 5 bases removed from V and 5 bases from J, the gap between germline ends came to 12 bases. The CDR3 contains 13 residues. CDR3 in amino acids: CASSFAGVTEAFF. CDR3 DNA: TGTGCCAGTAGTTTCGCAGGGGTAACTGAAGCTTTCTTT.

J is TRBJ1-1 and V is TRBV28, with D unclear. V lost 3 bases and J 3 bases, leaving 5 bases between the germline ends. In germline, CDR1 is MDHEN, CDR2 SYDVKM. This CDR3 region has 12 residues. The CDR3 bases are TGTGCCAGCAGTTTTGCGGACACTGAAGCTTTCTTT. It specifies CASSFADTEAFF. Using reference TRBV28 and TRBJ1-1 for the parts outside the CDR3, the full variable domain is DVKVTQSSRYLVKRTGEKVFLECVQDMDHENMFWYRQDPGLGLRLIYFSYDVKMKEKGDIPEGYSVSREKKERFSLILESASTNQTSMYLCASSFADTEAFFGQGTRLTVV.

V gene TRBV6-8 combines with J gene TRBJ1-5; no definite D call. This CDR3 spans 15 amino acids. Germline CDR1 reads MNHGY; CDR2 reads SAAAGT. Trimming removed 3 bases from V and 4 bases from J, with 13 bases in between. CDR3 amino acids: CASSYIARENQPQHF. Here the CDR3 DNA reads TGTGCCAGCAGTTATATCGCCCGCGAAAATCAGCCCCAGCATTTT.

The rearrangement links TRBV7-1 to TRBJ2-7; no firm D call. TRBV7-1 is recorded as an ORF, its role being uncertain. Deletions cut 4 bases from V and 6 bases from J, with 13 bases between. The CDR3 has 13 residues. The CDR3: CASSLVSVGEQYF. DNA for the CDR3: TGTGCCAGCAGCTTAGTGTCGGTTGGCGAGCAGTACTTC.